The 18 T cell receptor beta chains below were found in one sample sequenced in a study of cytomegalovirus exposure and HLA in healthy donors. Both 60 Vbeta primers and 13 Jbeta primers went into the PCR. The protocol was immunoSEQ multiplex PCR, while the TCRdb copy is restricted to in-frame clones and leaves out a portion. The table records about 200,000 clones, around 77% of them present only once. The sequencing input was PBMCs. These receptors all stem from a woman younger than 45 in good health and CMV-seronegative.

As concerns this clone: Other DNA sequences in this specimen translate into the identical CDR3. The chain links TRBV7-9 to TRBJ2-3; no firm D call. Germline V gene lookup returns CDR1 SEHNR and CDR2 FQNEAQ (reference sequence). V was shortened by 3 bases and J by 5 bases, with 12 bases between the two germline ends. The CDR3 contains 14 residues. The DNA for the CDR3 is TGTGCCAGCAGCTTGCAAGATTCCGGAGATACGCAGTATTTT. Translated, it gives CASSLQDSGDTQYF.

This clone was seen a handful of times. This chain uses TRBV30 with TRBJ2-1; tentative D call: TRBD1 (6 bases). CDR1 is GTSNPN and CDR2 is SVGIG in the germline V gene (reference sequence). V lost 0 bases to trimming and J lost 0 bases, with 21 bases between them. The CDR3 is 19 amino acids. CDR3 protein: CAWSVSAVTRGFSYNEQFF. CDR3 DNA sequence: TGTGCCTGGAGTGTAAGCGCTGTAACGAGGGGGTTCTCCTACAATGAGCAGTTCTTC.

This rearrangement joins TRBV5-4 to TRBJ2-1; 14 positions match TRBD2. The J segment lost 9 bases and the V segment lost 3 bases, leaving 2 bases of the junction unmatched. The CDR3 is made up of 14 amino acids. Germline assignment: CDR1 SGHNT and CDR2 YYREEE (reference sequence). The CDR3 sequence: CASSSGLAGGEQFF. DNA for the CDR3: TGTGCCAGCAGCTCCGGACTAGCGGGGGGTGAGCAGTTCTTC.

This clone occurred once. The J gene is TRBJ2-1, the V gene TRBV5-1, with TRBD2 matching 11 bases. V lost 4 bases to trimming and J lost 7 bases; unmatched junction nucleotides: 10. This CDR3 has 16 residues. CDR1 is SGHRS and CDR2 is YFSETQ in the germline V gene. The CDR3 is CASSQRQTSGKNEQFF. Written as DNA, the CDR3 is TGCGCCAGCAGCCAACGACAGACTAGCGGGAAAAATGAGCAGTTCTTC. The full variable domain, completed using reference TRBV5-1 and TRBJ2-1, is KAGVTQTPRYLIKTRGQQVTLSCSPISGHRSVSWYQQTPGQGLQFLFEYFSETQRNKGNFPGRFSGRQFSNSRSEMNVSTLELGDSALYLCASSQRQTSGKNEQFFGPGTRLTVL.

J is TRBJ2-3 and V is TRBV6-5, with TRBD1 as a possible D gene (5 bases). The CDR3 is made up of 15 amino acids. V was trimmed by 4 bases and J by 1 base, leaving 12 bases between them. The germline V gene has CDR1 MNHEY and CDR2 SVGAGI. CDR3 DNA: TGTGCCAGCAGTTTCAAGGGGTTGGGCACAGATACGCAGTATTTT. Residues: CASSFKGLGTDTQYF.

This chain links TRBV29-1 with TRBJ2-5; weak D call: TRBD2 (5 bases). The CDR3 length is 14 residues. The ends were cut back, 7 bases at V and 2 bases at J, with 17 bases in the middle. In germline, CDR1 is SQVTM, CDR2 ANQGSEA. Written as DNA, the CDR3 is TGCAGCGCCGAGCGGCGACTTTCTCAAGAGACCCAGTACTTC. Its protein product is CSAERRLSQETQYF.

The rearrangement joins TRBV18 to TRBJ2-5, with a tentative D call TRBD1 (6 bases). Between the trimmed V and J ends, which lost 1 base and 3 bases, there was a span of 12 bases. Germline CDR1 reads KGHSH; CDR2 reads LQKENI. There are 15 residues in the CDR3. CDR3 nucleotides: TGTGCCAGCTCACCACGGACAGAAGGGAAAGAGACCCAGTACTTC. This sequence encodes CASSPRTEGKETQYF.

The CDR3 sequence: CASKRGTSRHNEQFF. The DNA for the CDR3 is TGTGCCAGCAAGAGGGGGACTAGCCGCCACAATGAGCAGTTCTTC. The rearrangement links TRBV2 to TRBJ2-1; 9 bases match TRBD2. The V segment lost 7 bases and the J segment 5 bases; nucleotides outside the gene matches: 9. Germline V gene sequence: CDR1 SNHLY, CDR2 FYNNEI. CDR3 length: 15 residues.

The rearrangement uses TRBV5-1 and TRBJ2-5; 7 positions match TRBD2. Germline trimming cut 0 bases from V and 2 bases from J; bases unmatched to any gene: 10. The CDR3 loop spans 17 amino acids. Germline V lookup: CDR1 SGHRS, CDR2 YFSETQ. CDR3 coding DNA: TGCGCCAGCAGCTTGGAGTGGTCGGTGGGGGGGCAAGAGACCCAGTACTTC. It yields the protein CASSLEWSVGGQETQYF.

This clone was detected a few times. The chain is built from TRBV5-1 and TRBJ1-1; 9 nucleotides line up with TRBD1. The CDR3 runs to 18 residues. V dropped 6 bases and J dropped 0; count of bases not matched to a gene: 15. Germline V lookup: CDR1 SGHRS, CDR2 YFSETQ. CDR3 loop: CASTYWGQGSSMNTEAFF. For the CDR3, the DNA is TGCGCCAGCACCTATTGGGGACAGGGAAGTTCCATGAACACTGAAGCTTTCTTT.

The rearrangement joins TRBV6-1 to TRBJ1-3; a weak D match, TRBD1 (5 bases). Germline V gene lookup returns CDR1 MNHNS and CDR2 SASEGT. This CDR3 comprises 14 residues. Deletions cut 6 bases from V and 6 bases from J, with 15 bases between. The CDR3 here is CASRPRQWLNTIYF. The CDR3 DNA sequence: TGTGCCAGCAGGCCCCGACAGTGGTTAAACACCATATATTTT.

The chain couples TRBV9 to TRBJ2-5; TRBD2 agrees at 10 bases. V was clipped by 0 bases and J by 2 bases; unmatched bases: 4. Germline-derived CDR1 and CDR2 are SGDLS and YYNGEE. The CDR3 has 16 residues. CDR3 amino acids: CASSVALAGRQETQYF. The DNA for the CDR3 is TGTGCCAGCAGCGTAGCACTAGCGGGAAGACAAGAGACCCAGTACTTC. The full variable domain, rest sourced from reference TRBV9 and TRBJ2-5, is DSGVTQTPKHLITATGQRVTLRCSPRSGDLSVYWYQQSLDQGLQFLIQYYNGEERAKGNILERFSAQQFPDLHSELNLSSLELGDSALYFCASSVALAGRQETQYFGPGTRLLVL.

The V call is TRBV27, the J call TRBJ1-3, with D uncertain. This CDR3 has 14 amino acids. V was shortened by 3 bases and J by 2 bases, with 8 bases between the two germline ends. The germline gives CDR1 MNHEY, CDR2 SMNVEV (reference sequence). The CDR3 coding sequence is TGTGCCAGCAGTTTTTCTAGCACTGGAAACACCATATATTTT. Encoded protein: CASSFSSTGNTIYF.

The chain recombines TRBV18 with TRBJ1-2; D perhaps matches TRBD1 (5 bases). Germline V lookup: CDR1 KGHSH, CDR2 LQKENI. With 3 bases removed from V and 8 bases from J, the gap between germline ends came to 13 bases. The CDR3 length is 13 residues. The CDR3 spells CASSPRALEGYTF. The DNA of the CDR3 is TGTGCCAGCTCACCCAGGGCTTTGGAAGGCTACACCTTC. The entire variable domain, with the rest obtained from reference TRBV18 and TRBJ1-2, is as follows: NAGVMQNPRHLVRRRGQEARLRCSPMKGHSHVYWYRQLPEEGLKFMVYLQKENIIDESGMPKERFSAEFPKEGPSILRIQQVVRGDSAAYFCASSPRALEGYTFGSGTRLTVV.

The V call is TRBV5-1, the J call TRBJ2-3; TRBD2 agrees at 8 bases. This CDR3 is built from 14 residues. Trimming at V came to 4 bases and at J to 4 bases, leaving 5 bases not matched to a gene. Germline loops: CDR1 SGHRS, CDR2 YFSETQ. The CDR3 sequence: CASSPTGGADTQYF. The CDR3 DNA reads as TGCGCCAGCAGCCCCACCGGGGGGGCAGATACGCAGTATTTT. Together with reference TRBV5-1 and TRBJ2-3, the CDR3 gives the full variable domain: KAGVTQTPRYLIKTRGQQVTLSCSPISGHRSVSWYQQTPGQGLQFLFEYFSETQRNKGNFPGRFSGRQFSNSRSEMNVSTLELGDSALYLCASSPTGGADTQYFGPGTRLTVL.

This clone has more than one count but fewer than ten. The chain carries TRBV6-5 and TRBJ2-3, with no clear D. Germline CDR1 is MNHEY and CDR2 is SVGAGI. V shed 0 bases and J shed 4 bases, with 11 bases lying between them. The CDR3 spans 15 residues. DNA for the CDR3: TGTGCCAGCAGTTACTCGCATAGTACGTCAGATACGCAGTATTTT. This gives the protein CASSYSHSTSDTQYF.

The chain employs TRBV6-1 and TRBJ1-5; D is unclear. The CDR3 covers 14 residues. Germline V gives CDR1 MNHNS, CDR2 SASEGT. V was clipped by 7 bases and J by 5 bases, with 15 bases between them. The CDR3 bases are TGTGCCAGCACCCAGCGGTGGGATCATCAGCCCCAGCATTTT. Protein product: CASTQRWDHQPQHF.

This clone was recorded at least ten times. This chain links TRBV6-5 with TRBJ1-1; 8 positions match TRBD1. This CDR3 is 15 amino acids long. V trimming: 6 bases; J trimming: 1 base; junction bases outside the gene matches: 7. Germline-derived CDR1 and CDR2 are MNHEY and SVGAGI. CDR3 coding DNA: TGTGCCAGCAGCTTCTCCGGGACAGGGAACACTGAAGCTTTCTTT. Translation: CASSFSGTGNTEAFF.